Sequencing of this T cell receptor beta chain was carried out in a study of blood T cell repertoires in COVID-19. At the level of the study: The United States, Italy and Spain were the sources of the acute and convalescent COVID-19 samples.

This CDR3 has 15 residues. Per the germline V gene, CDR1 is LGHDT and CDR2 is YNNKEL (reference sequence). V was shortened by 4 bases and J by 4 bases, with 16 bases between the two germline ends. As originally analysed: Reference gene primer amplification gave estimated nucleated cell counts. Repertoires were generated with immunoSEQ multiplex PCR, while TCRdb's copy carries only in-frame clones and drops some. The V and J calls and the clone size are those of that table, but D and trimming were determined from the DNA. The sample includes some 260,000 clones, around 88% of them seen just once. Sequenced material: PBMCs or T cells enriched from blood (not recorded which). This chain links TRBV3-1 (or the pseudogene TRBV3-2) with TRBJ1-1, with D maybe TRBD1 (5 bases). The receptor was isolated from a man aged 35-49 years who had recovered from COVID-19. The CDR3 sequence is CASSLHAGVGTEAFF. For the CDR3, the DNA is TGTGCCAGCAGCCTCCACGCGGGGGTCGGCACTGAAGCTTTCTTT.